The 20 T cell receptor beta chains below come from one sample, sequenced in a study of shared clonotypes between healthy human individuals. Some clones are missing from TCRdb's copy, which holds only in-frame ones; the method was immunoSEQ multiplex PCR. Of over a million clones detected, around 98% appear once; the ten largest clones hold approximately 0.45%. Material for sequencing was naive CD4+ T cells sorted from blood. Subset in this sample: CD45RA+ positively selected. The receptors derive from a man aged 25 to 45 in good health.

About this clone itself: This sample also contains other DNA sequences that code for the same CDR3. The chain combines TRBV5-1 with TRBJ2-7, with a tentative D call TRBD2 (6 bases). This CDR3 has 15 amino acids. Trimming shortened V by 3 bases and J by 0 bases, and 13 bases separated the two germline ends. The V gene's germline CDR1 is SGHRS and CDR2 YFSETQ. The CDR3 sequence is CASSSTSGLSYEQYF. The CDR3 region has the DNA TGCGCCAGCAGCTCAACCAGCGGGCTCTCCTACGAGCAGTACTTC.

Points on this clone: Other DNA variants within this sample encode the same CDR3. J is TRBJ2-2 and V is TRBV9; D is unresolved. V lost 4 bases and J 3 bases, leaving 4 bases between the germline ends. CDR3 length equals 12 residues. Germline V gives CDR1 SGDLS, CDR2 YYNGEE. CDR3 sequence reads: CASSRYTGELFF. The CDR3 DNA reads as TGTGCCAGCAGCAGGTACACCGGGGAGCTGTTTTTT.

This chain joins TRBV18 and TRBJ2-7; TRBD2 aligns across 9 bases. CDR1 is KGHSH and CDR2 is LQKENI in the germline V gene. The CDR3 loop spans 19 amino acids. Losses at the gene ends were 1 base for V and 3 bases for J; bases not matched to a gene: 16. The CDR3 coding sequence is TGTGCCAGCTCACCACGGGCTAGCGGGACCCCGCGGGGGTTCTACGAGCAGTACTTC. Translation: CASSPRASGTPRGFYEQYF.

Of note for this clone: This sample also contains other DNA sequences that code for the same CDR3. The chain couples TRBV28 to TRBJ2-7; D possibly corresponds to TRBD2 (5 bases). This CDR3 is 14 amino acids long. In germline, CDR1 is MDHEN, CDR2 SYDVKM. Trimming took off 3 bases at V and 0 bases at J, with 9 bases between the two ends. CDR3 sequence reads: CASSFLGSSYEQYF. The DNA for the CDR3 is TGTGCCAGCAGTTTTCTTGGGAGCTCCTACGAGCAGTACTTC.

The chain combines TRBV5-6 with TRBJ2-4; 7 bases map to TRBD1. With V trimmed by 9 bases and J by 5 bases, 14 bases remained unmatched. CDR3 length: 15 residues. Germline V gene sequence: CDR1 SGHDT, CDR2 YYEEEE. The CDR3 nucleotides are TGTGCCACGAACACCCTAAGGGACAGAGAAAACATTCAGTACTTC. Its protein product is CATNTLRDRENIQYF.

This sequence joins TRBV11-2 and TRBJ2-3; D is ambiguous. Germline assignment: CDR1 SGHAT and CDR2 FQNNGV. The CDR3 sequence is 13 residues long. V dropped 6 bases and J dropped 3 bases, with 10 bases sitting between them. CDR3 sequence (DNA): TGTGCCAGCAGGGGAACTGGAACAGATACGCAGTATTTT. Protein sequence: CASRGTGTDTQYF. The whole variable domain, filled in from reference TRBV11-2 and TRBJ2-3, reads EAGVAQSPRYKIIEKRQSVAFWCNPISGHATLYWYQQILGQGPKLLIQFQNNGVVDDSQLPKDRFSAERLKGVDSTLKIQPAKLEDSAVYLCASRGTGTDTQYFGPGTRLTVL.

The chain employs TRBV7-8 and TRBJ2-7; 12 bases align to TRBD1. Per the germline V gene, CDR1 is SGHVS and CDR2 is FQNEAQ. V lost 7 bases, J lost 7 bases, and 14 bases stayed unmatched. The CDR3 totals 16 residues. The CDR3 spells CASTLGRGQGAWEQYF. The CDR3 bases are TGTGCCAGCACCCTGGGGAGGGGACAGGGGGCCTGGGAGCAGTACTTC. The entire variable domain, with the rest obtained from reference TRBV7-8 and TRBJ2-7, is as follows: GAGVSQSPRYKVAKRGQDVALRCDPISGHVSLFWYQQALGQGPEFLTYFQNEAQLDKSGLPSDRFFAERPEGSVSTLKIQRTQQEDSAVYLCASTLGRGQGAWEQYFGPGTRLTVT.

V gene TRBV6-6 combines with J gene TRBJ1-1; 7 bases align to TRBD1. This CDR3 is built from 14 residues. Losses at the gene ends were 4 bases for V and 1 base for J; bases not matched to a gene: 3. CDR1 is MNHNY, CDR2 SVGAGI, per germline (reference sequence). In DNA, the CDR3 is TGTGCCAGCAGTTTCCGACAGGGGAACACTGAAGCTTTCTTT. This gives the protein CASSFRQGNTEAFF.

The chain carries TRBV29-1 and TRBJ2-7, with D hard to call. Germline CDR1 reads SQVTM; CDR2 reads ANQGSEA. CDR3 length: 11 amino acids. V lost 2 bases and J lost 4, with 6 bases in between. CDR3 sequence reads: CSVESEYEQYF. CDR3 nucleotides: TGCAGCGTTGAATCGGAATACGAGCAGTACTTC.

The rearrangement links TRBV5-1 to TRBJ1-1; tentative D call: TRBD1 (5 bases). V lost 4 bases, J lost 3 bases, and 13 bases lay in between. In germline, CDR1 is SGHRS, CDR2 YFSETQ. The CDR3 loop spans 14 amino acids. CDR3 in amino acids: CASSLERGYTEAFF. The CDR3 bases are TGCGCCAGCAGCCTGGAAAGGGGATACACTGAAGCTTTCTTT. The whole variable domain, filled in from reference TRBV5-1 and TRBJ1-1, reads KAGVTQTPRYLIKTRGQQVTLSCSPISGHRSVSWYQQTPGQGLQFLFEYFSETQRNKGNFPGRFSGRQFSNSRSEMNVSTLELGDSALYLCASSLERGYTEAFFGQGTRLTVV.

This clone was seen just once. The CDR3: CASSIRGPGSLPTAGSYEQYF. CDR3 in DNA: TGTGCCAGTAGTATCCGCGGCCCCGGGAGCTTACCGACCGCTGGCTCCTACGAGCAGTACTTC. This chain joins TRBV19 and TRBJ2-7, with a tentative D call TRBD2 (6 bases). Germline loops: CDR1 LNHDA, CDR2 SQIVND (reference sequence). V was trimmed by 3 bases and J by 0 bases, leaving 30 bases between them. This CDR3 comprises 21 residues.

The V and J genes are TRBV18 and TRBJ2-7; either TRBD1 or TRBD2 may supply D (5 bases each). Trimming removed 5 bases from V and 2 bases from J, with 16 bases in between. Germline V gene lookup returns CDR1 KGHSH and CDR2 LQKENI. This CDR3 is 15 amino acids long. In DNA form, the CDR3 reads TGTGCCAGCTCAACCAGCACGGGACCACCCTACGAGCAGTACTTC. This gives the protein CASSTSTGPPYEQYF.

The rearrangement uses TRBV5-1 and TRBJ1-3; 9 nucleotides agree with TRBD1. The CDR3 spans 15 residues. Germline V gene sequence: CDR1 SGHRS, CDR2 YFSETQ. Losses at the gene ends were 4 bases for V and 4 bases for J; bases not matched to a gene: 6. Here the CDR3 reads CASSMSGTGGNTIYF. For the CDR3, the DNA is TGCGCCAGCAGCATGTCAGGGACAGGGGGAAACACCATATATTTT. Supplemented by reference TRBV5-1 and TRBJ1-3, the full variable domain reads KAGVTQTPRYLIKTRGQQVTLSCSPISGHRSVSWYQQTPGQGLQFLFEYFSETQRNKGNFPGRFSGRQFSNSRSEMNVSTLELGDSALYLCASSMSGTGGNTIYFGEGSWLTVV.

The chain is built from TRBV10-3 and TRBJ2-7; 13 bases map to TRBD2. The CDR3 contains 14 residues. From germline, CDR1 is ENHRY and CDR2 SYGVKD. Trimming cost V 7 bases and J 7 bases; bases outside gene matches: 7. CDR3 amino acids: CAIKRTSGSGEQYF. The CDR3 coding sequence is TGTGCCATCAAACGGACTAGCGGGAGTGGGGAGCAGTACTTC.

This chain joins TRBV10-3 and TRBJ2-7; the match to TRBD1 covers 9 bases. Looked up from germline, CDR1 is ENHRY and CDR2 is SYGVKD. V gave up 3 bases and J gave up 5 bases; unmatched junction bases: 5. This CDR3 comprises 14 residues. In nucleotides, the CDR3 is TGTGCCATCAGTGATAGGGGACAGGGCGACGAGCAGTACTTC. As protein: CAISDRGQGDEQYF.

The genes are TRBV5-4 and TRBJ2-1; TRBD2 agrees at 9 bases. Germline CDR1 SGHNT, CDR2 YYREEE (reference sequence). The CDR3 loop spans 20 amino acids. The trim removed 8 bases at V and 6 bases at J, leaving 27 bases unmatched. The CDR3 here is CASQPGPPGTSPGRGNEQFF. CDR3 nucleotide sequence: TGTGCCAGTCAACCTGGCCCCCCCGGGACTAGCCCTGGAAGGGGCAATGAGCAGTTCTTC.

CDR3 bases: TGCGCCAGCAGCCTGATCGGGAGGACTACCACAGATACGCAGTATTTT. It yields the protein CASSLIGRTTTDTQYF. The chain couples TRBV5-1 to TRBJ2-3; 7 nucleotides agree with TRBD2. J was trimmed by 2 bases and V by 4 bases; bases with no gene match: 10. Germline CDR1 reads SGHRS; CDR2 reads YFSETQ. The CDR3 is made up of 16 amino acids.

The chain has TRBV9 and TRBJ2-3, with 7 bases fitting TRBD2. The germline gives CDR1 SGDLS, CDR2 YYNGEE. The CDR3 spans 14 residues. Losses at the gene ends were 1 base for V and 4 bases for J; bases not matched to a gene: 3. CDR3 protein: CASSVTGGPDTQYF. In DNA, the CDR3 is TGTGCCAGCAGCGTAACGGGAGGACCAGATACGCAGTATTTT.

This clone appeared a few times. The rearrangement joins TRBV7-9 to TRBJ2-3; no clear D. CDR3 length: 10 amino acids. The germline V gene has CDR1 SEHNR and CDR2 FQNEAQ (reference sequence). V dropped 8 bases and J dropped 2 bases, with 2 bases sitting between them. The CDR3 DNA reads as TGTGCCAGCGACACAGATACGCAGTATTTT. It codes for CASDTDTQYF. The full variable domain, completed using reference TRBV7-9 and TRBJ2-3, is DTGVSQNPRHKITKRGQNVTFRCDPISEHNRLYWYRQTLGQGPEFLTYFQNEAQLEKSRLLSDRFSAERPKGSFSTLEIQRTEQGDSAMYLCASDTDTQYFGPGTRLTVL.

This chain connects TRBV5-4 to TRBJ1-4; TRBD1 might be the D (6 bases). CDR1 and CDR2 from the germline V gene are SGHNT and YYREEE (reference sequence). This CDR3 contains 17 residues. Trimming took 1 base from V and 0 from J, leaving 13 bases between them. This chain's CDR3 is CASSLTQGTATNEKLFF. The CDR3 DNA sequence: TGTGCCAGCAGCTTGACGCAGGGGACGGCAACTAATGAAAAACTGTTTTTT.